This TCR beta chain was documented in a study of T cell changes during pregnancy in multiple sclerosis. Germline CDR1 MDHEN, CDR2 SYDVKM. The CDR3 extends over 12 amino acids. Deletions cut 5 bases from V and 7 bases from J, with 9 bases between. Using immunoSEQ multiplex PCR, the repertoire was profiled, and TCRdb retains in-frame clones only, with some absent. Counted here are some 43,000 clones, about 90% occurring once; the ten biggest clones make up over 1.2%. This sequence originates from a female donor in good health, enrolled as a control in a pregnancy study. The chain links TRBV28 to TRBJ1-5; D not resolved. Source: peripheral blood, taken in the first trimester of pregnancy. CDR3 DNA sequence: TGTGCCAGCAGTCCCTCACAGCAGCCCCAGCATTTT. The encoded protein is CASSPSQQPQHF.